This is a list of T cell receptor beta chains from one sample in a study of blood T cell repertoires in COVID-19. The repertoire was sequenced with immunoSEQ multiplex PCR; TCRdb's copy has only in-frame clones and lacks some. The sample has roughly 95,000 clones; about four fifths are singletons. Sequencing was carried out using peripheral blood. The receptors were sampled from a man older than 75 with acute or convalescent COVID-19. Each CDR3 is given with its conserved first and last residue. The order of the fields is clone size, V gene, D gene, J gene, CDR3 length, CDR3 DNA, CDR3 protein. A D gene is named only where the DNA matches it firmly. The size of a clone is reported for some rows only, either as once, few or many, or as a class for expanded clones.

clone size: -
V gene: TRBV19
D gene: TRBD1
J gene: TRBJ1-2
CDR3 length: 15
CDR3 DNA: TGTGCCAGTACTACAACCCCGGGACAGGGAAGAGGCTACACCTTC
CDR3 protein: CASTTTPGQGRGYTF

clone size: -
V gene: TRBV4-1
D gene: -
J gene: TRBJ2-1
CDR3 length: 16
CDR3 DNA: TGCGCCAGCAGACCCAACGACGGGAGCTCCTACAATGAGCAGTTCTTC
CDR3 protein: CASRPNDGSSYNEQFF

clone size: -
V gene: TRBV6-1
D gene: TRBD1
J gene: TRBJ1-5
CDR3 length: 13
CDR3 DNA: TGTGCCAGCAGTGAGGCAGGGGGTCAGCCCCAGCATTTT
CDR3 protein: CASSEAGGQPQHF

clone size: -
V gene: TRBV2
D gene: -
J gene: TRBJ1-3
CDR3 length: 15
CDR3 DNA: TGTGCCAGCAGTGCGGCACAGGGCTCTGGAAACACCATATATTTT
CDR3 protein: CASSAAQGSGNTIYF

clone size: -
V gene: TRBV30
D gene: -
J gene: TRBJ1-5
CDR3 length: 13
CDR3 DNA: TGTGCCTGGAGTAGCGGGGAGATGCAGCCCCAGCATTTT
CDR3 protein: CAWSSGEMQPQHF

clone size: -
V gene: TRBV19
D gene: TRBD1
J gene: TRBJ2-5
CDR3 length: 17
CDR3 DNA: TGTGCCAGTAGTCGCAAGGTGGGACAGGGGGCTGATGAGACCCAGTACTTC
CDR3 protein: CASSRKVGQGADETQYF

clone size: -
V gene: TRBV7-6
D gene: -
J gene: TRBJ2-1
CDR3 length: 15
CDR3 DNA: TGTGCCAGCACCAACGATGGGGGGTCCTACAATGAGCAGTTCTTC
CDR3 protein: CASTNDGGSYNEQFF

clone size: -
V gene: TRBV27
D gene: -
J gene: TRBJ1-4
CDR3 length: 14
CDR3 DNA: TGTGCCAGCAGTTTAACAGGGAGTGAAGAAAAACTGTTTTTT
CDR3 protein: CASSLTGSEEKLFF

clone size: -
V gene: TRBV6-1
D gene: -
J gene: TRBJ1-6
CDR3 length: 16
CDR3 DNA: TGTGCCAGCAGTGAATACCGGCCAGGAAATAATTCACCCCTCCACTTT
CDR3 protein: CASSEYRPGNNSPLHF

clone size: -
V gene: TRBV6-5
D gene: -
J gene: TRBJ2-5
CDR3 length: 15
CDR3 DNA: TGTGCCAGCAGTTATGACACCTCGGGATCTACGGCCCAGTACTTC
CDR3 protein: CASSYDTSGSTAQYF

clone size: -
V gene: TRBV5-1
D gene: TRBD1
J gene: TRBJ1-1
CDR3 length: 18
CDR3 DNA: TGCGCCAGCAGCCAGGACGTGGACAGGGGTTTAGCGAACACTGAAGCTTTCTTT
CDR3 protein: CASSQDVDRGLANTEAFF

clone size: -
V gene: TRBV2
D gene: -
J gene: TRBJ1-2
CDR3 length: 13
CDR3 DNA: TGTGCCAGCAGTCGACAGGAGAACTATGGCTACACCTTC
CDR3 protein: CASSRQENYGYTF

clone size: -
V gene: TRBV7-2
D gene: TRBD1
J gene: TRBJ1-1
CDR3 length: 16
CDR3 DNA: TGTGCCAGCAGCCCCGGGACAGGGGGCGGGGACACTGAAGCTTTCTTT
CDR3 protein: CASSPGTGGGDTEAFF

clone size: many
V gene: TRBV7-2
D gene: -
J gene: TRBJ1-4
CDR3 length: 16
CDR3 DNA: TGTGCCAGCAGCTCCTTCCCTGCGGCAGTAAATGAAAAACTGTTTTTT
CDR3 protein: CASSSFPAAVNEKLFF

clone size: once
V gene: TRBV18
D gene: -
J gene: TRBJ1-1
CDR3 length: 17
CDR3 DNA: TGTGCCAGCTCACCACGGGCAGCCATTAATTTGAACACTGAAGCTTTCTTT
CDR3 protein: CASSPRAAINLNTEAFF

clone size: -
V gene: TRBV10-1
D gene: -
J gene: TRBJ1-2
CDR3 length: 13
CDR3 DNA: TGCGCCAGCAGTGGGCAGGGGAGCTATGGCTACACCTTC
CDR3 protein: CASSGQGSYGYTF

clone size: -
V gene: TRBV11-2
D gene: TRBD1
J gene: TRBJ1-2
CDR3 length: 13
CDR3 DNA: TGTGCCAGCAGCCCGACAGGGGTGAATGGCTACACCTTC
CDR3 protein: CASSPTGVNGYTF

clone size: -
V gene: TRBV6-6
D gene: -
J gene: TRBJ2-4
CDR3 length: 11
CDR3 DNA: TGTGCCAGCAGCTCTCGTAACATTCAGTACTTC
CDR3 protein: CASSSRNIQYF

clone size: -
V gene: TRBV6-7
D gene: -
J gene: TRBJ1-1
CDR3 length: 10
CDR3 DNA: TGTGCCAGCAGGTCCGGTCCGGCTTTCTTT
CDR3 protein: CASRSGPAFF

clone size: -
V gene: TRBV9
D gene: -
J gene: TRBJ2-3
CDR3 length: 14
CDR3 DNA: TGTGCCAGCAGCGTAGGACTGAGCACAGATACGCAGTATTTT
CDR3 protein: CASSVGLSTDTQYF

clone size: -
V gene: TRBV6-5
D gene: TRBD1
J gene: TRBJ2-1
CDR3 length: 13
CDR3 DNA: TGTGCCAGCAGTTTACAGGGGGCGGGTGAGCAGTTCTTC
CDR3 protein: CASSLQGAGEQFF

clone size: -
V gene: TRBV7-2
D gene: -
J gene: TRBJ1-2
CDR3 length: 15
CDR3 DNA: TGTGCCAGCAGCTTAGGGGCGGGGAACCCCTATGGCTACACCTTC
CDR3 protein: CASSLGAGNPYGYTF

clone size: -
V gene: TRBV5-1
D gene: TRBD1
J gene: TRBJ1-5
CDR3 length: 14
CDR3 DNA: TGCGCCAGCAGCGCGACAGGGTCCAATCAGCCCCAGCATTTT
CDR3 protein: CASSATGSNQPQHF